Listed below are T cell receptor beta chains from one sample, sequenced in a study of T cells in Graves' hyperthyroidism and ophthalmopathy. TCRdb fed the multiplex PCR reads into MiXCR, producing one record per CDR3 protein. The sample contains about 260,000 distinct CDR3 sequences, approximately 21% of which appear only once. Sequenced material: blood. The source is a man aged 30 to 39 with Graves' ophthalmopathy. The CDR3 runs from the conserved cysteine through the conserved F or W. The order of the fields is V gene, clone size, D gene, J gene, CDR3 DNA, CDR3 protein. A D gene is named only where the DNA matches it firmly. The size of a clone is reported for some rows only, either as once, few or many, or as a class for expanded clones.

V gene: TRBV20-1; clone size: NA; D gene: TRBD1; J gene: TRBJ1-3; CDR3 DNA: TGCAGTGCGCATAGCGGTATTTTGCCAGGGGGAAGGGGCTCTGGAAACACCATATATTTT; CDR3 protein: CSAHSGILPGGRGSGNTIYF
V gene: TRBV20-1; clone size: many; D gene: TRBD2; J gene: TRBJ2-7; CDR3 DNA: TGCAGTGCTAGGTTTAGCGGGGCATACGAGCAGTACTTC; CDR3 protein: CSARFSGAYEQYF
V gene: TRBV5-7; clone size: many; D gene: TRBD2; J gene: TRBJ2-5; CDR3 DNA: TGTGCCAGCAGCTTACAGCGGGAGGTTTTCTTGGAGACCCAGTACTTC; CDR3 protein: CASSLQREVFLETQYF
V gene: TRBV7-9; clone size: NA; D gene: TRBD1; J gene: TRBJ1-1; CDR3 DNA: TGTGCCAGCAGCTTAGGACAGGGGCGGGAAGCTTTCTTT; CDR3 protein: CASSLGQGREAFF
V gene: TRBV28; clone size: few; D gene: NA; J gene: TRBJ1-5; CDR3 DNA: TGTGCCAGCAGGGGGATGGGGGATAGCAATCAGCCCCAGCATTTT; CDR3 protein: CASRGMGDSNQPQHF
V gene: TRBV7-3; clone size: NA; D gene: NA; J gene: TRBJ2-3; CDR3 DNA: TGTGCCAGCGCGAGCGGTTCTAGCGCAGATACGCAGTATTTT; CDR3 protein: CASASGSSADTQYF
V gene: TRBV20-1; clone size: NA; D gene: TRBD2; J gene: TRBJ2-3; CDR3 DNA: TGCAGTGCTAGACTAGCGGGAGGGCCCTCAGATACGCAGTATTTT; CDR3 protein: CSARLAGGPSDTQYF
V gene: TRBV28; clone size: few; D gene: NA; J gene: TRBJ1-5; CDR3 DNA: TGTGCCAGCAGTTGGCGATATCAGCCCCAGCATTTT; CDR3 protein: CASSWRYQPQHF
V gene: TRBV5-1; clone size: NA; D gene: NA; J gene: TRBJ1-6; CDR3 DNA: TGCGCCAGCAGCGTCCAGGATGGGAATTCACCCCTCCACTTT; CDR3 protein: CASSVQDGNSPLHF
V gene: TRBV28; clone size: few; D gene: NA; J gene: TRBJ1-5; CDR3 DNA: TGTGCCAGCAGTTCCGGCAGGGTGGATCAGCCCCAGCATTTT; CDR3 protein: CASSSGRVDQPQHF
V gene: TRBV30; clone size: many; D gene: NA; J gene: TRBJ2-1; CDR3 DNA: TGTGCCTGGAGTCCGCCTTACAATGAGCAGTTCTTC; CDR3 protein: CAWSPPYNEQFF
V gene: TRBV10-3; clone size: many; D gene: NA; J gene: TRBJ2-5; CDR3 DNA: TGTGCCATCAGTGTGACAGGAAACCAAGAGACCCAGTACTTC; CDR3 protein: CAISVTGNQETQYF
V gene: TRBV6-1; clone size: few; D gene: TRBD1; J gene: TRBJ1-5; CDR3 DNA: TGTGCCAGCACCAAACAGGGGTCGGGCCAGCCCCAGCATTTT; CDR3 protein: CASTKQGSGQPQHF
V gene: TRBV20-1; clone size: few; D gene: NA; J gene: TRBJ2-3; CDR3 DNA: TGCAGTGCTACCCACAGGGTACTGGGAGATACGCAGTATTTT; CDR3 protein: CSATHRVLGDTQYF
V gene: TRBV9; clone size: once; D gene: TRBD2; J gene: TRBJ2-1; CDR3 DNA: TGTGCCAGCAGCGTAAGAGGGCTAGCGGGATACAATGAGCAGTTCTTC; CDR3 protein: CASSVRGLAGYNEQFF
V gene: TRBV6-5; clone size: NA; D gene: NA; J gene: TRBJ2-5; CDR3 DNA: TGTGCCAGCAGTTACTCCTCGGTAACCCAAGAGACCCAGTACTTC; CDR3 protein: CASSYSSVTQETQYF
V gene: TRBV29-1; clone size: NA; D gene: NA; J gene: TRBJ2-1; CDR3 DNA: TGCAGCGTTCCTCGCCCCGACAATGAGCAGTTCTTC; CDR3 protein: CSVPRPDNEQFF
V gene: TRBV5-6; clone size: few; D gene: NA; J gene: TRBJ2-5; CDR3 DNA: TGTGCCAGCAGCGGCGGGATACAAGAGACCCAGTACTTC; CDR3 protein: CASSGGIQETQYF
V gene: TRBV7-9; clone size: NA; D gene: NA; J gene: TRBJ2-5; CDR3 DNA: TGTGCCAGCAGCTTAGCCCGACAGCTGACGGGGGAGACCCAGTACTTC; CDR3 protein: CASSLARQLTGETQYF
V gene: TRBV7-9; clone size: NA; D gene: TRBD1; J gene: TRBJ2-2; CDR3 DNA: TGTGCCAGCAACTTACCGGGTGGTCAGGGGGCCTCCGCGAACACCGGGGAGCTGTTTTTT; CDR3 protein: CASNLPGGQGASANTGELFF
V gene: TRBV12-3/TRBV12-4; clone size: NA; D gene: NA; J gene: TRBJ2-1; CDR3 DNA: TGTGCCAGCAGACGGGGATCCGACAATGAGCAGTTCTTC; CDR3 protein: CASRRGSDNEQFF
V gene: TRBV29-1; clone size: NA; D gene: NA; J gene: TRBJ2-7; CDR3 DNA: TGCAGCGTTCAGGGATATTCCTACGAGCAGTACTTC; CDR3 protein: CSVQGYSYEQYF
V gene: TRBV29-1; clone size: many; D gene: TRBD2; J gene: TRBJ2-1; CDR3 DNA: TGCAGCGTTGAAGGGGGAGTGGGACTAGCGGACAATGAGCAGTTCTTC; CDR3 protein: CSVEGGVGLADNEQFF
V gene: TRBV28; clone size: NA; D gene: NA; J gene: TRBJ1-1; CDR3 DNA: TGTGCCAGCAGTTTATTGTGGGAGGGGACCACCTCTGAAGCTTTCTTT; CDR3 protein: CASSLLWEGTTSEAFF
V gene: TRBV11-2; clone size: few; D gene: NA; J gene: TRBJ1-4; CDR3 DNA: TGTGCCAGCAGCTTTCTCTGGCAGGGTGATGAAAAACTGTTTTTT; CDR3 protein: CASSFLWQGDEKLFF
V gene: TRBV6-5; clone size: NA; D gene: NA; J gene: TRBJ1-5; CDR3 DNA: TGTGCCAGCAGTTACGGGGGAAGTAGCAATCAGCCCCAGCATTTT; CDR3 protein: CASSYGGSSNQPQHF
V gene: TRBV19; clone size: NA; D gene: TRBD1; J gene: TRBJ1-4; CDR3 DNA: TGTGCCAGTACCACAGGGGGGTGCGATGAAAAACTGTTTTTT; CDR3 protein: CASTTGGCDEKLFF
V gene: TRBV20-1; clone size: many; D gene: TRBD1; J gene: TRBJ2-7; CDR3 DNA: TGCAGTGCTAGAAGCGACAGGGGAAGGGAGCAGTACTTC; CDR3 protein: CSARSDRGREQYF
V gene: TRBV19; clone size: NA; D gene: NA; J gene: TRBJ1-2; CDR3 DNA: TGTGCCAGTTTAATCCGAGGGGGACCGGACAGTGGCAAGCTTGACTATGGCTACACCTTC; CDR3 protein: CASLIRGGPDSGKLDYGYTF
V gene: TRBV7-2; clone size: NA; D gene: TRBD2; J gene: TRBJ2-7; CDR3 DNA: TGTGCCAGCCGCCAGCGGGAGAATTACGAGCAGTACTTC; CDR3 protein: CASRQRENYEQYF
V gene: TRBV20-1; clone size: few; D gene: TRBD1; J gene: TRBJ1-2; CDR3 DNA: TGCAGTGCTAGGGGGAGGGACAGGGGGCTTGATGGCTACACCTTC; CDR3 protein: CSARGRDRGLDGYTF
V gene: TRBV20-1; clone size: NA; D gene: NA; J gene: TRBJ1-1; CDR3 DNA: TGCAGTGCTAGAGAGGGGGCAGGGGAGAACGCTGAAGCTTTCTTT; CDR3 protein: CSAREGAGENAEAFF
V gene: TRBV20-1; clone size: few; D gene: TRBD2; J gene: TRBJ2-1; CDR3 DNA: TGCAGTGCTATTAGCGGGAGATTGGGTGAGCAGTTCTTC; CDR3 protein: CSAISGRLGEQFF
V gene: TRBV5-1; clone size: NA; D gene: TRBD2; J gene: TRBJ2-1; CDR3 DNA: TGCGCCAGCAGCCTTAGCGGGGTGGAGTTCTTC; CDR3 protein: CASSLSGVEFF
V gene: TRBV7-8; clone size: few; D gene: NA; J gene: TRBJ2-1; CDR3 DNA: TGTGCCAGCAGCCCGTGGTGGGCCGGGGACAATGAGCAGTTCTTC; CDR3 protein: CASSPWWAGDNEQFF
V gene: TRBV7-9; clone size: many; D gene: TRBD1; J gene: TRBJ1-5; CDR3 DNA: TGTGCCAGCAGCGGGGGACAGGGGGAAGATCAGCCCCAGCATTTT; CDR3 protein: CASSGGQGEDQPQHF
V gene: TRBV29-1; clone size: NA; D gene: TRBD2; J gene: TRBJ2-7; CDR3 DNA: TGCAGCGTCCTGACTAGCGGGCACGCCTACGAGCAGTACTTC; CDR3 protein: CSVLTSGHAYEQYF
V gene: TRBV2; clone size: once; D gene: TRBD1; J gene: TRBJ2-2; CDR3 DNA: TGTGCCAGCAGCTGGACAGGGGGCGACACCGGGGAGCTGTTTTTT; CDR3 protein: CASSWTGGDTGELFF
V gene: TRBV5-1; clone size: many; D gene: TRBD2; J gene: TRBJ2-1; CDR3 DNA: TGCGCCAGCGGAAATAGCGGGAGGGCTTATGATGAGCAGTTCTTC; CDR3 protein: CASGNSGRAYDEQFF
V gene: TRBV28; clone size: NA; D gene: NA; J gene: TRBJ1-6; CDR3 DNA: TGTGCCAGCAAGGACTCCCTGCGTCCCCTCCACTTT; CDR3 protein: CASKDSLRPLHF
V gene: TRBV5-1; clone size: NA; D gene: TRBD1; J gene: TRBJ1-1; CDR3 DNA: TGCGCCAGCCGAAGGACGACAGGGGCGAACACTGAAGCTTTCTTT; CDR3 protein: CASRRTTGANTEAFF
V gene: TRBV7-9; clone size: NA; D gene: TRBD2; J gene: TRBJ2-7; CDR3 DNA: TGTGCCAGCAGCTTCGGGGGAGGGTACGAGCAGTACTTC; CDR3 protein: CASSFGGGYEQYF
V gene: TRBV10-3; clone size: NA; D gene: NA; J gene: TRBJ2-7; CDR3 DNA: TGTGCCATCAGGGGGGAAGAATACGAGCAGTACTTC; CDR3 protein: CAIRGEEYEQYF
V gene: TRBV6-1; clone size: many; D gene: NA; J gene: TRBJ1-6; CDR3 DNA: TGTGCCAGCAGTGAAGCGGCGACAGGCAGTAATTCACCCCTCCACTTT; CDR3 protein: CASSEAATGSNSPLHF